The 3 T cell receptor beta chains below all came from one sample that was sequenced in a study of T cells in Graves' hyperthyroidism and ophthalmopathy. The investigators amplified TCR beta CDR3 regions from RNA transcripts. The TCR CDR3 first-round RT-PCR relied on the HTBI primer set. TCRdb re-called the multiplex PCR reads through MiXCR, storing one row per CDR3 protein. Among 500,000 to 650,000 distinct CDR3 sequences listed, 40% to 50% were seen once. Sequenced: peripheral blood or thyroid tissue (not recorded which). The source is an adult woman with Graves' disease, either hyperthyroidism or ophthalmopathy (not recorded which).

This clonotype was recorded many times. CDR3 sequence (DNA): TGTGCCAGTAGTATATCAGGGGGCAATCAGCCCCAGCATTTT. Translation gives CASSISGGNQPQHF. The genes are TRBV19 and TRBJ1-5; the D gene is possibly TRBD1 (6 bases). Per germline, CDR1 LNHDA and CDR2 SQIVND (reference sequence). The CDR3 totals 14 residues. Trimming left V 2 bases short and J 2 bases short, with 7 bases between.

This clonotype was counted a few times. The chain combines TRBV5-4 with TRBJ2-7, with unresolved D. This CDR3 comprises 14 residues. V lost 0 bases and J 4 bases, leaving 11 bases between the germline ends. Germline CDR1 is SGHNT and CDR2 is YYREEE (reference sequence). CDR3 loop: CASSLGLVAYEQYF. For the CDR3, the DNA is TGTGCCAGCAGCTTGGGGCTAGTCGCGTACGAGCAGTACTTC.

Worth noting for this clonotype: This CDR3 is missing its conserved last phenylalanine or tryptophan, likely due to a read error. No DNA is shown, since the ends of the CDR3 on it are uncertain; the CDR3 is the one TCRdb lists. The rearrangement links TRBV2 to TRBJ2-6; the table's D call, TRBD2, was not checked against the DNA. CDR1 and CDR2 from the germline V gene are SNHLY and FYNNEI. The CDR3 has 10 residues if both end residues are counted. This chain's CDR3 is CASSLTTSFP.